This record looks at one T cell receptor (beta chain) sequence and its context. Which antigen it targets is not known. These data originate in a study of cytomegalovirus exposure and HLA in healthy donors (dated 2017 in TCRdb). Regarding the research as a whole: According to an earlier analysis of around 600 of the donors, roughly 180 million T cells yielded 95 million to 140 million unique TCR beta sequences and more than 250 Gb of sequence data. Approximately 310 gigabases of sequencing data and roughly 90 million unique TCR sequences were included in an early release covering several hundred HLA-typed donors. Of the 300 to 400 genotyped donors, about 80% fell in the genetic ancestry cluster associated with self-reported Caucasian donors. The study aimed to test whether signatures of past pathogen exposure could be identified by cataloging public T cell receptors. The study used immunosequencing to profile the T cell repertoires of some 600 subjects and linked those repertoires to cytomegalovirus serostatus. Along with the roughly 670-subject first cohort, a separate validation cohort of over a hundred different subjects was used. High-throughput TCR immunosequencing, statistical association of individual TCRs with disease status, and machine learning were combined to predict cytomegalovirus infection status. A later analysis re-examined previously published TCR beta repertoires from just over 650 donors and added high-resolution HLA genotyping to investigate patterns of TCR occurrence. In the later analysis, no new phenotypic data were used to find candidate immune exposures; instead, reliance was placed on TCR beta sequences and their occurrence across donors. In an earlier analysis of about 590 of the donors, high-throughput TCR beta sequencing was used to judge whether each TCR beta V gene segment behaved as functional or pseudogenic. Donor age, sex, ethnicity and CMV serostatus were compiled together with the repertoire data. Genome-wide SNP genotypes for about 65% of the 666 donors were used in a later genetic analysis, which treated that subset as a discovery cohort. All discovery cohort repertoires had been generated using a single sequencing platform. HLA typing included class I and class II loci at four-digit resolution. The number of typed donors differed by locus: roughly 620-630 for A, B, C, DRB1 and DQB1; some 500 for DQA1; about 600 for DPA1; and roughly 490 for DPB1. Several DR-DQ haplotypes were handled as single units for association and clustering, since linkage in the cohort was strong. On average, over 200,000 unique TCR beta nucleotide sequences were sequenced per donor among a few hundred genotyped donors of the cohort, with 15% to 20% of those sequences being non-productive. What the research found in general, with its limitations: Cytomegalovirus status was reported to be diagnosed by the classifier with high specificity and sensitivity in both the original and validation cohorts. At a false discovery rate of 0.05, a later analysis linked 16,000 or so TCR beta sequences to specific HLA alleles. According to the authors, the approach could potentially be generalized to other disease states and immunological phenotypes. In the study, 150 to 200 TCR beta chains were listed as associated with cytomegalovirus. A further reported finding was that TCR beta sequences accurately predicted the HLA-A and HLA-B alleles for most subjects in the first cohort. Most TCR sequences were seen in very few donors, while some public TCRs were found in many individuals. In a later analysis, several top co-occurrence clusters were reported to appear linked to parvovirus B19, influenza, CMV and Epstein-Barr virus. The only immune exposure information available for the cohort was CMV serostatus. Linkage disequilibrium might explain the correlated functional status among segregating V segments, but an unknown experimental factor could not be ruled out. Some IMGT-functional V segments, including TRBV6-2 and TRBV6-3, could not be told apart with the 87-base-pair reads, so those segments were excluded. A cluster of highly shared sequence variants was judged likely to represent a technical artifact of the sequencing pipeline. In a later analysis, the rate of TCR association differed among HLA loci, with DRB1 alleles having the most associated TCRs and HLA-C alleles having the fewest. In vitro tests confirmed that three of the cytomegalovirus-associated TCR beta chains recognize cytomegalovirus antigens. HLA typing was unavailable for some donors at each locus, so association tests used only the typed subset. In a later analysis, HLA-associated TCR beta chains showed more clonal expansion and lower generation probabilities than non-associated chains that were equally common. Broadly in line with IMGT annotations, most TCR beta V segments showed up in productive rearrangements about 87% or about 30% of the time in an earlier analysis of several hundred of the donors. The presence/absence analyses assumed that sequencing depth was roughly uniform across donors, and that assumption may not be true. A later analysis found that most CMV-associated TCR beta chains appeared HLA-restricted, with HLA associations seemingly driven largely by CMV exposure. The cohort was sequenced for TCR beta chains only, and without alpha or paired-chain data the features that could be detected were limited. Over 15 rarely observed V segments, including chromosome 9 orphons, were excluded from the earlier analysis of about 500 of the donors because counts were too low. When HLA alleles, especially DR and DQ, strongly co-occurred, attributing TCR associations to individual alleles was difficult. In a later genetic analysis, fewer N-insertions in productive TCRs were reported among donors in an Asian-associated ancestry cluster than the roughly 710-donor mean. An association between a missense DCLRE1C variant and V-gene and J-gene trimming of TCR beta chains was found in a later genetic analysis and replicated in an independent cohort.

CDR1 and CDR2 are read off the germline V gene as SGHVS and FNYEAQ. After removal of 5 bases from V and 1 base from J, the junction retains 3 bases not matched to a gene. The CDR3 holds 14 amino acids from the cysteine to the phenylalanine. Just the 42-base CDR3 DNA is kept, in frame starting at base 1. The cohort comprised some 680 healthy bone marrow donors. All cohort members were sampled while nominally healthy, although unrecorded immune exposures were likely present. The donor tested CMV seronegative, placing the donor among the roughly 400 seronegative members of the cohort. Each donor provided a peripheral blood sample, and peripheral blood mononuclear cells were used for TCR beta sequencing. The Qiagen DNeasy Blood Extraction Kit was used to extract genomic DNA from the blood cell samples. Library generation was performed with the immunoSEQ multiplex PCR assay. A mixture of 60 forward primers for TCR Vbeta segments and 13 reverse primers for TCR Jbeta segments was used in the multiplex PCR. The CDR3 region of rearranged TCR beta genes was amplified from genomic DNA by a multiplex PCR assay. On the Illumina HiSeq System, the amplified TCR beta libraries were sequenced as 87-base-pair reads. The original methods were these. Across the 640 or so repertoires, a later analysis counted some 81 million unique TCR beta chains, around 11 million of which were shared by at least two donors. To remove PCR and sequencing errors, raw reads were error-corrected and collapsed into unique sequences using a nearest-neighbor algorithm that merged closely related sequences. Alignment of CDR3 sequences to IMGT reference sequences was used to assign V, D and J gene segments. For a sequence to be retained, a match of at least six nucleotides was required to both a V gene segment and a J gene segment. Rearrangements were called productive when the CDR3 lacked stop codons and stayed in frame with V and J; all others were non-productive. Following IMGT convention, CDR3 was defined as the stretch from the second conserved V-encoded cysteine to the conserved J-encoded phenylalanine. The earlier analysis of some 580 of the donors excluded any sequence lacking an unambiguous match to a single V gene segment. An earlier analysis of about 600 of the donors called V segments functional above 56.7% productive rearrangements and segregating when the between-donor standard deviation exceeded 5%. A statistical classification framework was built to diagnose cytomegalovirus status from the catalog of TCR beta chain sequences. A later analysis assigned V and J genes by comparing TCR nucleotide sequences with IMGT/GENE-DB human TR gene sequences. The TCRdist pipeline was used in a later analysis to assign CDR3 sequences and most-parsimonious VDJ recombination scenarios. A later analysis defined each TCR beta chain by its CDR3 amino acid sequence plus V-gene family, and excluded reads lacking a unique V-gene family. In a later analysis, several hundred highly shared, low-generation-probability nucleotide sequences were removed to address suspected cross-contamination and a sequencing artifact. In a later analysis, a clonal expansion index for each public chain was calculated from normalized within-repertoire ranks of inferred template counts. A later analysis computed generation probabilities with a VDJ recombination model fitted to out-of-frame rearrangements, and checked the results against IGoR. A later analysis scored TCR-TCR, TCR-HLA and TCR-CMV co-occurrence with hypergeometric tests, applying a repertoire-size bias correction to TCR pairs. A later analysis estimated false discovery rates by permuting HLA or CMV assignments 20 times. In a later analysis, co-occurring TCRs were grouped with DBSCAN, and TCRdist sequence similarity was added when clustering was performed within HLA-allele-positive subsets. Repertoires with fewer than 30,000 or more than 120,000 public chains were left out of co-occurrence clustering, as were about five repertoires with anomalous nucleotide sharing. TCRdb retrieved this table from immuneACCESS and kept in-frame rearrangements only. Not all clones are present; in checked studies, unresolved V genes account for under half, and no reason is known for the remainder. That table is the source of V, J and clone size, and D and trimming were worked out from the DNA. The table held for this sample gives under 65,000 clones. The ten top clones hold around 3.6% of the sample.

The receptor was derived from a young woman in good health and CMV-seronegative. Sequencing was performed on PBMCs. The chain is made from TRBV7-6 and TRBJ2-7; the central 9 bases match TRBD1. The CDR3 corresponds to CASSQGTGSYEQYF. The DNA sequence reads TGTGCCAGCAGCCAGGGGACAGGGTCCTACGAGCAGTACTTC.